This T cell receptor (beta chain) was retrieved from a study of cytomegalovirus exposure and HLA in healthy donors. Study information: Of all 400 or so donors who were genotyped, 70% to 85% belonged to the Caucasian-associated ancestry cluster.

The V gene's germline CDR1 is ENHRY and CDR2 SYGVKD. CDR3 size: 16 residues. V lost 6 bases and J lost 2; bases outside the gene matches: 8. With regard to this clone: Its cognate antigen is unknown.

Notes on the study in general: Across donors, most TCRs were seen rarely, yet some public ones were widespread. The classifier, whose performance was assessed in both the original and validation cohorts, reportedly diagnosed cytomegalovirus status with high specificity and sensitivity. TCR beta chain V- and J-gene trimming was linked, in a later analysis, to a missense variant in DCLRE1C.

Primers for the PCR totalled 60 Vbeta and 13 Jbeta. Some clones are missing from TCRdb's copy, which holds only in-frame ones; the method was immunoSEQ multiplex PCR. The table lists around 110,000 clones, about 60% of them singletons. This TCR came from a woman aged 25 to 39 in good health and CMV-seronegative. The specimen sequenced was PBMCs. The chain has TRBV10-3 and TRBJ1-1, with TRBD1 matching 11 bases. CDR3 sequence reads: CAIRGTGGLLNTEAFF. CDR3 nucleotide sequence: TGTGCCATCAGGGGGACAGGGGGTTTGTTAAACACTGAAGCTTTCTTT.